The rows below give T cell receptor beta chains drawn from one sample of a study of T cell changes during pregnancy in multiple sclerosis. This table comes from immunoSEQ multiplex PCR, and its TCRdb copy is limited to in-frame clones, with some not included. The table lists about 44,000 clones, 80% to 95% of them singletons, with approximately 0.7% in the top ten. The sequencing here drew on CD4+ T cells from peripheral blood mononuclear cells, taken before pregnancy. These receptors all stem from a female donor with multiple sclerosis, enrolled in a pregnancy study. CDR3s leave out the opening cysteine and the closing phenylalanine or tryptophan. The D gene is left open where the match is weak. Clone size is stated in some rows and not others, as once, few, many or a class when expanded.

V	size	J	D	CDR3
TRBV10-2	few	TRBJ1-1	-	ASSVRNTEAF
TRBV18	-	TRBJ2-2	-	ASSPRREYAGELF
TRBV7-3	-	TRBJ2-1	TRBD2	ASSLKAGGLYEQF
TRBV2	-	TRBJ1-2	-	ASSGQRINYGYT
TRBV5-4	-	TRBJ2-3	TRBD2	ASSPGGMRVSTDTQY
TRBV4-1	-	TRBJ2-1	-	ASSPQPEGVGNEQF
TRBV10-3	-	TRBJ1-6	TRBD1	AISYGQGRNAPLH
TRBV7-3	-	TRBJ2-1	TRBD2	ASSLAGGRGANEQF
TRBV7-2	-	TRBJ1-2	TRBD1	ASSSYPTGGDYGYT
TRBV5-4	-	TRBJ2-1	TRBD2	ASSLPAGGYNEQF
TRBV7-7	-	TRBJ2-5	-	ASSQGGYETQY
TRBV2	-	TRBJ2-7	-	ASSEQGTVYEQY
TRBV29-1	-	TRBJ1-1	-	SAPGGPVEAF
TRBV30	few	TRBJ1-1	-	AWSGEVNTEAF
TRBV7-8	-	TRBJ1-2	TRBD1	ASSLETLGTGANYGYT
TRBV7-9	-	TRBJ2-2	TRBD1	ASKDRVDGELF
TRBV30	-	TRBJ2-7	-	AWSSSYEQY
TRBV6-4	-	TRBJ1-1	TRBD1	ASSERGQNTEAF
TRBV7-9	-	TRBJ2-5	TRBD1	ASSLAAGTGTQETQY
TRBV6-1	-	TRBJ2-2	-	ASSETRNTGELF
TRBV27	-	TRBJ2-7	-	ASSQTDVSYEQY
TRBV28	-	TRBJ2-5	-	ASSSGLGGRGETQY
TRBV7-3	-	TRBJ2-3	TRBD2	ASSAVAGGPDTQY
TRBV5-1	-	TRBJ1-1	-	ASSPLLGGYTEAF
TRBV7-2	-	TRBJ2-7	-	ASSLAGGLYEQY
TRBV9	-	TRBJ1-1	-	ASSEGPGTHTEAF
TRBV25-1	once	TRBJ2-5	-	ASSATGTETQY
TRBV7-2	once	TRBJ1-4	TRBD1	ASSYQGQPNEKLF
TRBV10-2	-	TRBJ1-5	TRBD1	ATQGQGNQPQH
TRBV19	-	TRBJ1-2	-	ASSARTAGYT
TRBV27	-	TRBJ2-1	-	ASSSYRDTEQF
TRBV5-8	-	TRBJ2-3	-	ASSLLDTQY
TRBV18	-	TRBJ1-5	-	ASSPEPDQPQH
TRBV19	-	TRBJ1-1	-	ASSIGGLGYWMNTEAF
TRBV7-3	-	TRBJ1-2	-	ASRKPPSTGPGGYT
TRBV28	-	TRBJ2-7	-	ASNLLGAPEQY